A single sample is the source of the 25 T cell receptor beta chains below, sequenced in a study of cytomegalovirus exposure and HLA in healthy donors. Use of 60 Vbeta and 13 Jbeta primers characterized the PCR. Measured with immunoSEQ multiplex PCR; TCRdb has only the in-frame clones, and not every one. The table lists more than 80,000 clones, about 81% of them singletons. Sequencing was performed on PBMCs. The receptors come from a woman aged 40 to 50 in good health and CMV-seropositive.

The J gene is TRBJ1-4, the V gene TRBV6-5, with a weak D call TRBD1 (5 bases). The germline V gene encodes CDR1 MNHEY and CDR2 SVGAGI. Trimming shortened V by 2 bases and J by 2 bases, and 9 bases separated the two germline ends. The CDR3 extends over 15 amino acids. The CDR3 coding sequence is TGTGCCAGCAGTTACCGCGGGACGACTAATGAAAAACTGTTTTTT. As protein: CASSYRGTTNEKLFF.

The chain carries TRBV6-1 and TRBJ2-1; 7 nucleotides match TRBD1. The CDR3 extends over 14 amino acids. Per the germline V gene, CDR1 is MNHNS and CDR2 is SASEGT. With V trimmed by 5 bases and J by 2 bases, 3 bases remained unmatched. The CDR3 sequence is CASSPGQTYNEQFF. The CDR3 DNA reads as TGTGCCAGCAGTCCGGGACAGACCTACAATGAGCAGTTCTTC.

V gene TRBV18 combines with J gene TRBJ2-4, with 10 bases lining up with TRBD2. V lost 6 bases, J lost 0 bases, and 5 bases stayed unmatched. This CDR3 has 16 residues. The germline V gene has CDR1 KGHSH and CDR2 LQKENI. CDR3 DNA sequence: TGTGCCAGCTCTCGAACTAGCGGGGTAGCCAAAAACATTCAGTACTTC. This gives the protein CASSRTSGVAKNIQYF.

The genes are TRBV6-6 and TRBJ1-2; TRBD1 aligns across 9 bases. Germline assignment: CDR1 MNHNY and CDR2 SVGAGI (reference sequence). The CDR3 is 14 amino acids. J was trimmed by 7 bases and V by 0 bases; bases with no gene match: 3. This chain's CDR3 is CASSYSEQGAGYTF. CDR3 DNA: TGTGCCAGCAGTTACTCTGAACAGGGGGCTGGCTACACCTTC.

This chain links TRBV27 with TRBJ2-7; D call uncertain. CDR3 length: 14 residues. Trimming took off 6 bases at V and 6 bases at J, with 18 bases between the two ends. Germline V CDR1 and CDR2: MNHEY, SMNVEV (reference sequence). The CDR3 nucleotides are TGTGCCAGCAGCATCCACCAGAGGCGAGCCGAGCAGTACTTC. Amino acid sequence: CASSIHQRRAEQYF.

The rearrangement uses TRBV6-1 and TRBJ1-5; maybe TRBD1 (6 bases). From germline, CDR1 is MNHNS and CDR2 SASEGT. Between the trimmed V and J ends, which lost 0 bases and 2 bases, there was a span of 14 bases. CDR3 length equals 17 residues. CDR3 protein: CASSEAVEGGGNQPQHF. In DNA, the CDR3 is TGTGCCAGCAGTGAAGCGGTGGAGGGGGGGGGCAATCAGCCCCAGCATTTT.

This clone was detected only a few times. The genes are TRBV6-5 and TRBJ2-3; tentatively, D is TRBD2 (6 bases). The CDR3 is made up of 16 amino acids. From germline, CDR1 is MNHEY and CDR2 SVGAGI. V was cut by 2 bases and J by 4 bases, with 16 bases left in between. The CDR3 region has the DNA TGTGCCAGCAGTTACCGGCGCTGGGGGGTCGCAGATACGCAGTATTTT. This gives the protein CASSYRRWGVADTQYF.

The gene calls are TRBV7-6 and TRBJ2-5, with D uncertain. CDR3 length: 11 amino acids. Trimming took 4 bases from V and 4 from J, leaving 4 bases between them. Germline-derived CDR1 and CDR2 are SGHVS and FNYEAQ. This chain's CDR3 is CASSSSETQYF. CDR3 DNA sequence: TGTGCCAGCAGCTCGTCAGAGACCCAGTACTTC. The full variable domain, in which reference TRBV7-6 and TRBJ2-5 provide the parts outside the CDR3, is GAGVSQSPRYKVTKRGQDVALRCDPISGHVSLYWYRQALGQGPEFLTYFNYEAQQDKSGLPNDRFSAERPEGSISTLTIQRTEQRDSAMYRCASSSSETQYFGPGTRLLVL.

The chain recombines TRBV6-1 with TRBJ1-2; 9 nucleotides agree with TRBD1. Germline loops: CDR1 MNHNS, CDR2 SASEGT. V lost 5 bases and J lost 5; bases outside the gene matches: 3. The length of the CDR3 is 13 residues. The CDR3 coding sequence is TGTGCCAGCAGTCTACAGGGGGCGTATGGCTACACCTTC. Amino acids: CASSLQGAYGYTF.

This sequence joins TRBV9 and TRBJ2-2; 10 bases agree with TRBD2. With 0 bases clipped from V and 4 bases from J, the junction kept 6 bases outside the gene matches. Germline values: CDR1 SGDLS, CDR2 YYNGEE. This CDR3 region has 17 residues. CDR3 DNA sequence: TGTGCCAGCAGCGTAGGGGGGCTAGCGGGAGTCACCGGGGAGCTGTTTTTT. Translated: CASSVGGLAGVTGELFF.

The chain joins TRBV13 to TRBJ2-2, with D perhaps TRBD2 (5 bases). The ends were cut back, 0 bases at V and 2 bases at J, with 13 bases in the middle. The germline V gene encodes CDR1 PRHDT and CDR2 FYEKMQ (reference sequence). CDR3 size: 17 residues. Here the CDR3 reads CASSLGQRETNTGELFF. CDR3 nucleotides: TGTGCCAGCAGCTTAGGCCAAAGGGAGACCAACACCGGGGAGCTGTTTTTT.

The V and J genes are TRBV4-1 and TRBJ1-1, with 7 bases identical to TRBD1. After removal of 3 bases from V and 5 bases from J, the junction contained 15 bases not matched to a gene. The CDR3 covers 17 residues. Germline V gene lookup returns CDR1 MGHRA and CDR2 YSYEKL. The CDR3 region is CASSQPPFRDSRTEAFF. The CDR3 DNA follows: TGCGCCAGCAGCCAGCCCCCCTTCCGGGACAGTAGGACTGAAGCTTTCTTT.

The chain has TRBV2 and TRBJ2-1; 8 bases fit TRBD2. Germline loops: CDR1 SNHLY, CDR2 FYNNEI. CDR3 length equals 15 residues. J lost 6 bases, V lost 7 bases, and 11 bases had no gene match. The CDR3, as DNA: TGTGCCAGCATGACCGGGACTAGATTTCCCAATGAGCAGTTCTTC. Its protein is CASMTGTRFPNEQFF.

V usage is TRBV7-9 and J usage is TRBJ1-4, with D tentatively TRBD1 (6 bases). This CDR3 is 15 amino acids long. V lost 4 bases and J lost 3, with 12 bases in between. Per germline, CDR1 SEHNR and CDR2 FQNEAQ (reference sequence). The CDR3 here is CASSSLGGANEKLFF. The CDR3 nucleotides are TGTGCCAGCAGCTCCCTAGGGGGAGCTAATGAAAAACTGTTTTTT. The whole variable domain, remainder taken from reference TRBV7-9 and TRBJ1-4, is DTGVSQNPRHKITKRGQNVTFRCDPISEHNRLYWYRQTLGQGPEFLTYFQNEAQLEKSRLLSDRFSAERPKGSFSTLEIQRTEQGDSAMYLCASSSLGGANEKLFFGSGTQLSVL.

V usage is TRBV29-1 and J usage is TRBJ2-5; D is uncertain. V gave up 0 bases and J gave up 11 bases, with 16 bases separating them. Germline assignment: CDR1 SQVTM and CDR2 ANQGSEA. The CDR3 length is 13 residues. In DNA form, the CDR3 reads TGCAGCGTTGAAGATTCAAAGGCGGCTGAGCAGTACTTC. It translates to CSVEDSKAAEQYF. The complete variable domain, with remaining parts taken from reference TRBV29-1 and TRBJ2-5, reads SAVISQKPSRDICQRGTSLTIQCQVDSQVTMMFWYRQQPGQSLTLIATANQGSEATYESGFVIDKFPISRPNLTFSTLTVSNMSPEDSSIYLCSVEDSKAAEQYFGPGTRLLVL.

The chain links TRBV18 to TRBJ1-3; D not resolved. CDR1 and CDR2 from the germline V gene are KGHSH and LQKENI. V gave up 3 bases and J gave up 2 bases, with 11 bases separating them. The CDR3 has 15 residues. This CDR3 is CASSPATGTGNTIYF. The CDR3 DNA is TGTGCCAGCTCACCCGCCACCGGGACTGGAAACACCATATATTTT.

This chain uses TRBV28 with TRBJ1-3; 9 bases match TRBD1. The CDR3 consists of 16 residues. The germline V gene has CDR1 MDHEN and CDR2 SYDVKM. The junction had 7 bases not matched to a gene; V was cut back by 6 bases and J by 1 base. CDR3 nucleotide sequence: TGTGCCAGCAGACCTGACAGGGGGATATCTGGAAACACCATATATTTT. It yields the protein CASRPDRGISGNTIYF.

The chain joins TRBV10-1 to TRBJ2-3, with 11 bases lining up with TRBD2. J was trimmed by 4 bases and V by 3 bases; bases with no gene match: 6. CDR1 is WNHNN and CDR2 is SYGVQD in the germline V gene (reference sequence). The CDR3 runs 16 residues. CDR3 sequence: CASSDRRLAGSDTQYF. The CDR3 DNA reads TGCGCCAGCAGTGATAGGAGACTAGCGGGATCAGATACGCAGTATTTT.

This rearrangement joins TRBV27 to TRBJ2-7, with a tentative D call TRBD1 (7 bases). This CDR3 contains 14 residues. The germline CDR1 and CDR2 sequences are MNHEY and SMNVEV (reference sequence). With 3 bases removed from V and 2 bases from J, the gap between germline ends came to 11 bases. CDR3 nucleotide sequence: TGTGCCAGCAGTTTCAGGGGGGACGCCTACGAGCAGTACTTC. As protein: CASSFRGDAYEQYF.

The genes are TRBV5-1 and TRBJ1-5; TRBD1 agrees at 7 bases. The CDR3 sequence is 15 residues long. The V gene's germline CDR1 is SGHRS and CDR2 YFSETQ. V was pared by 4 bases and J by 0 bases, with 4 bases of the junction left unmatched. CDR3 protein: CASSRDSPSNQPQHF. The CDR3 DNA follows: TGCGCCAGCAGCCGGGACAGCCCTAGCAATCAGCCCCAGCATTTT.

The chain combines TRBV28 with TRBJ2-1, with 7 bases identical to TRBD1. CDR3 size: 14 residues. V trimming: 6 bases; J trimming: 3 bases; junction bases outside the gene matches: 5. Looked up from germline, CDR1 is MDHEN and CDR2 is SYDVKM. The CDR3 DNA reads as TGTGCCAGCAGAGCCGGGACAGACTACAATGAGCAGTTCTTC. This sequence encodes CASRAGTDYNEQFF.

The chain couples TRBV2 to TRBJ1-1, with D maybe TRBD1 (6 bases). The V end lost 5 bases, the J end lost 5 bases, and 15 bases lay between the germline ends. Germline lookup yields CDR1 SNHLY and CDR2 FYNNEI. The CDR3 runs to 14 residues. The CDR3 is CASSFQGSGTEAFF. In DNA, the CDR3 is TGTGCCAGCAGTTTCCAGGGGAGTGGAACTGAAGCTTTCTTT.

This clone was picked up one time. V usage is TRBV5-5 and J usage is TRBJ2-7, with 7 nucleotides matching TRBD2. Per the germline V gene, CDR1 is SGHKS and CDR2 is YYEKEE (reference sequence). This CDR3 comprises 15 residues. V was pared by 1 base and J by 7 bases, with 11 bases of the junction left unmatched. The CDR3 nucleotides are TGTGCCAGCAGCTTGATCGAGACTAGCCGCCTGGAGCAGTACTTC. As protein: CASSLIETSRLEQYF.

V and J are TRBV4-1 and TRBJ2-7; 9 bases fit TRBD1. Losses at the gene ends were 4 bases for V and 0 bases for J; bases not matched to a gene: 4. Germline-derived CDR1 and CDR2 are MGHRA and YSYEKL. The CDR3 totals 15 residues. The CDR3: CASSRGTGLSYEQYF. CDR3 DNA sequence: TGCGCCAGCAGCCGGGGGACAGGGCTCTCCTACGAGCAGTACTTC.

The rearrangement joins TRBV5-6 to TRBJ2-7, with a possible D match to TRBD1 (5 bases). Per germline, CDR1 SGHDT and CDR2 YYEEEE. V lost 1 base to trimming and J lost 0 bases, with 17 bases between them. CDR3 length: 17 residues. CDR3 coding DNA: TGTGCCAGCAGCTTGCGCTGGGCAGGGCTCCCCTCCTACGAGCAGTACTTC. Its translation is CASSLRWAGLPSYEQYF.